This TCR beta chain is drawn from a study of Graves' ophthalmopathy and Graves' hyperthyroidism. PBMCs had their origin in fresh peripheral blood (roughly 10 ml). CDR3 length: 15 amino acids. Germline V lookup: CDR1 SGHVS, CDR2 FQNEAQ. General study points: In blood, most expanded thyroid clonotypes above 0.001 frequency were also detected. Distinction of ophthalmopathy from stable hyperthyroidism by a 13-signature model reached nearly 90% sensitivity and more than 65% specificity. Its predictions of ophthalmopathy progression gave the model approximately 65% sensitivity and 72% to 80% specificity.

RNA transcripts were the template, and TCR beta CDR3 regions were amplified from them. Second-round multiplex PCR came after a first-round RT-PCR that employed HTBI primers. TCRdb called the multiplex PCR reads again in MiXCR, with one record for every CDR3 protein. Among 650,000 to 900,000 distinct CDR3 sequences listed, around 40% were seen once. A note on this clonotype: Its cognate antigen is unknown. Given a much more abundant clone one base away, this may be a read error.

The clonotype originates from an adult man with Graves' ophthalmopathy. The sequencing input was peripheral blood. The chain joins TRBV7-8 to TRBJ1-2, with TRBD1 matching over 9 bases. For the CDR3, the DNA is TGTGACAGCAGCCTGGACAGGGGCTTGGACTATGGCTACACCTTC. Translating gives CDSSLDRGLDYGYTF.